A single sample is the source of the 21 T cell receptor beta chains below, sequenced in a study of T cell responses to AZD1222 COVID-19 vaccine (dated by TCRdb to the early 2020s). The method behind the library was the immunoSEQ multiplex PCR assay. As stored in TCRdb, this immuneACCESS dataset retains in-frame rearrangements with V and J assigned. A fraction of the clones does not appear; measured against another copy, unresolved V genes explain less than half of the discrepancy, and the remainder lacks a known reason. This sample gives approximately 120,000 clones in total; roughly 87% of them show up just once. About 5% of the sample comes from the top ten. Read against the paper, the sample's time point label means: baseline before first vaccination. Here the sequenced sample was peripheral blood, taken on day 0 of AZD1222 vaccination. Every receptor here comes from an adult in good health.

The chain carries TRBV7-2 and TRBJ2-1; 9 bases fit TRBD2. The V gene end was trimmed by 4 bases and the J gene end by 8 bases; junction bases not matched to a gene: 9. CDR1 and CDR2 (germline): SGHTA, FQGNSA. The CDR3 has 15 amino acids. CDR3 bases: TGTGCCAGCAGCTCCTTAGCGGGGGCCGGGGATGAGCAGTTCTTC. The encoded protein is CASSSLAGAGDEQFF. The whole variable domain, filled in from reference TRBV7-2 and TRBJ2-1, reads GAGVSQSPSNKVTEKGKDVELRCDPISGHTALYWYRQSLGQGLEFLIYFQGNSAPDKSGLPSDRFSAERTGGSVSTLTIQRTQQEDSAVYLCASSSLAGAGDEQFFGPGTRLTVL.

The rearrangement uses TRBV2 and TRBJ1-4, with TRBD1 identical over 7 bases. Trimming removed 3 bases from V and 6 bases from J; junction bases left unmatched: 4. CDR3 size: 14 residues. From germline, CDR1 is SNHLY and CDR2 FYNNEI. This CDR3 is CASSELTGDEKLFF. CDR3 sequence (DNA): TGTGCCAGCAGTGAGCTAACAGGGGATGAAAAACTGTTTTTT.

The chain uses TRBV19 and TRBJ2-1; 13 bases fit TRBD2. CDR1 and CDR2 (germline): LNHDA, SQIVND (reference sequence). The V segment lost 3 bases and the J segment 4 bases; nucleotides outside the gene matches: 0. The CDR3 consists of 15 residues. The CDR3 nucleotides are TGTGCCAGTAGTATGGGACTAGCGGGATACAATGAGCAGTTCTTC. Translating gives CASSMGLAGYNEQFF.

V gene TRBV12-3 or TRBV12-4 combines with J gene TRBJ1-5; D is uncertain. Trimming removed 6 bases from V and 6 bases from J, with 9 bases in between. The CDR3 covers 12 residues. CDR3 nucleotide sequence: TGTGCCAGCAGCGGACGGGGTCAGCCCCAGCATTTT. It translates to CASSGRGQPQHF.

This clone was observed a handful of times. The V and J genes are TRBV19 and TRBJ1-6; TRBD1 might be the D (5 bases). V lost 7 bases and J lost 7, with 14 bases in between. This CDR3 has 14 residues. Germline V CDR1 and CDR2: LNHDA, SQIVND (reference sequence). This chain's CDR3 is CASTGAFINSPLHF. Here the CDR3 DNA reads TGTGCCAGTACCGGGGCCTTCATCAATTCACCCCTCCACTTT.

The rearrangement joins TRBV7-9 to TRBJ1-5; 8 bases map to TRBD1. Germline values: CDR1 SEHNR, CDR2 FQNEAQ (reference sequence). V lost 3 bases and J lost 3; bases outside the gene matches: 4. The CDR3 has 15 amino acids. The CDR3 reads CASSLPDRVNQPQHF. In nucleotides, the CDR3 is TGTGCCAGCAGCTTGCCGGACAGGGTCAATCAGCCCCAGCATTTT.

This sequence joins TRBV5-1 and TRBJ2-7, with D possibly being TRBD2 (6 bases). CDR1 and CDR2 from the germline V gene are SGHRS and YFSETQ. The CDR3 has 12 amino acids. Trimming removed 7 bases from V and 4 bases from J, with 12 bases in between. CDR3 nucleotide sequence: TGCGCCAGCGGGGGGACGGATTACGAGCAGTACTTC. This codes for CASGGTDYEQYF. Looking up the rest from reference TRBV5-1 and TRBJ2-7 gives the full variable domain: KAGVTQTPRYLIKTRGQQVTLSCSPISGHRSVSWYQQTPGQGLQFLFEYFSETQRNKGNFPGRFSGRQFSNSRSEMNVSTLELGDSALYLCASGGTDYEQYFGPGTRLTVT.

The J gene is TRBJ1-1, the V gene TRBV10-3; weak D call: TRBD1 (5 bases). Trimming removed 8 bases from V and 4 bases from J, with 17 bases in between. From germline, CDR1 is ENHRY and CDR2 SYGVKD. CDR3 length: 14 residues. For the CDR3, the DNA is TGTGCCATCCTCGCCCACGGGGGGGTCACTGAAGCTTTCTTT. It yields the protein CAILAHGGVTEAFF.

CDR3 protein: CASSKLRPGQGKEKLFF. CDR3 nucleotides: TGTGCCAGCAGTAAACTGCGACCGGGACAGGGAAAAGAAAAACTGTTTTTT. The chain joins TRBV2 to TRBJ1-4; 9 nucleotides align to TRBD1. The CDR3 runs to 17 residues. The germline CDR1 and CDR2 sequences are SNHLY and FYNNEI. Trimming removed 5 bases from V and 8 bases from J; junction bases left unmatched: 15.

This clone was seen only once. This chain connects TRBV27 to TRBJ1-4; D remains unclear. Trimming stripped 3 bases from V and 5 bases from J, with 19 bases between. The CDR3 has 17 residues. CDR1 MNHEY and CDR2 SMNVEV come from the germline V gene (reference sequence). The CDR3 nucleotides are TGTGCCAGCAGTTTCCCACGGAGGAACGGTTACAATGAAAAACTGTTTTTT. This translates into CASSFPRRNGYNEKLFF.

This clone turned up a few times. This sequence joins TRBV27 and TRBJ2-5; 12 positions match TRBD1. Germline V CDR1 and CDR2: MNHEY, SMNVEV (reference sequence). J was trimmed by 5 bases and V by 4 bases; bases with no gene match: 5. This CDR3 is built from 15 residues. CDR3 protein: CASSSRGTGGETQYF. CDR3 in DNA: TGTGCCAGCAGTTCCCGAGGGACAGGGGGCGAGACCCAGTACTTC.

CDR3 coding DNA: TGTGCCAGCAGTTACTCGCTGGACGCGGCCTACGAGCAGTACTTC. Translation: CASSYSLDAAYEQYF. V gene TRBV6-5 combines with J gene TRBJ2-7, with D uncertain. Germline-derived CDR1 and CDR2 are MNHEY and SVGAGI. V was pared by 0 bases and J by 2 bases, with 11 bases between. The CDR3 runs 15 residues.

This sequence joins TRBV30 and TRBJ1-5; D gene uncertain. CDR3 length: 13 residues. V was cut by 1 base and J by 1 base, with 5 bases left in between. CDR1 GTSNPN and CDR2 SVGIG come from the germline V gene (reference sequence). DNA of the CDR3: TGTGCCTGGAGTGCTAACAGCAATCAGCCCCAGCATTTT. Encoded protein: CAWSANSNQPQHF.

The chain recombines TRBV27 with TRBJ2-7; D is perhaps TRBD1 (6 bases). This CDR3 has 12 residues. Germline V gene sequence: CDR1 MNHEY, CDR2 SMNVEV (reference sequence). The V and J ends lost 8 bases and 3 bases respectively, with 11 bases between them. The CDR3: CASPGQDYEQYF. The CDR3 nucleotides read TGTGCCAGCCCGGGACAAGACTACGAGCAGTACTTC.

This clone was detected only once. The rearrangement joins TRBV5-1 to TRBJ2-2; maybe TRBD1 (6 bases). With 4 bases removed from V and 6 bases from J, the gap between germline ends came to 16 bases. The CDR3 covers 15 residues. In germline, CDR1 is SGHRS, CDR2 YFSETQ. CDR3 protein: CASSTLGGDPGELFF. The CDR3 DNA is TGCGCCAGCAGCACCCTAGGGGGAGATCCCGGGGAGCTGTTTTTT.

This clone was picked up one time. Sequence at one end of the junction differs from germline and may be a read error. This chain's CDR3 is CASSLGTDDFF. Here the CDR3 DNA reads TGTGCCAGCAGCTTAGGGACAGATGACTTTTTT. The V gene is TRBV7-9, the J gene TRBJ1-3, with TRBD1 as a possible D gene (6 bases). Germline V gene lookup returns CDR1 SEHNR and CDR2 FQNEAQ (reference sequence). The CDR3 is made up of 11 amino acids.

The CDR3 sequence is CASRQGRSPLHF. DNA for the CDR3: TGTGCCAGTCGACAGGGGCGGTCACCCCTCCACTTT. The J gene is TRBJ1-6, the V gene TRBV12-3 or TRBV12-4, with 8 nucleotides matching TRBD1. The CDR3 runs 12 residues. V shed 9 bases and J 10 bases; nucleotides not matched to a gene: 5.

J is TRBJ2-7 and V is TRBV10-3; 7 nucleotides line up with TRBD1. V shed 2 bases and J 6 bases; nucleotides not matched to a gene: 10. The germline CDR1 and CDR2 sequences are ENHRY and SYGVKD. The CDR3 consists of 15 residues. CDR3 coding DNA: TGTGCCATCAGTGAGAGTGCGGACAGGTCCATCGAGCAGTACTTC. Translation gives CAISESADRSIEQYF.

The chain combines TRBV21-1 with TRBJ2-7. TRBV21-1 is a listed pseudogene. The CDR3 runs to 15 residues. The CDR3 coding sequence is TGTGCCAGCAGCAAAGTCAGCCCGAGAGAATACGAGCAGTACTTC. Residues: CASSKVSPREYEQYF.

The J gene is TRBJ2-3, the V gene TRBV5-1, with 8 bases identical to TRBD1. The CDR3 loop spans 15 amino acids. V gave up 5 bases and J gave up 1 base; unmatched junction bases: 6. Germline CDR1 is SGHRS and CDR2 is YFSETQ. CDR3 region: CASSGQGGGTDTQYF. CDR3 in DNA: TGCGCCAGCAGTGGACAGGGTGGTGGCACAGATACGCAGTATTTT.

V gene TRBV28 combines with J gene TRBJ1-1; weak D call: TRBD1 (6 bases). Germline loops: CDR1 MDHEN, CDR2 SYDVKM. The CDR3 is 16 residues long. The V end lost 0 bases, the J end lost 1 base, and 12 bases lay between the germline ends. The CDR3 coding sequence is TGTGCCAGCAGTTTATGGGTGGGACACCAGAACACTGAAGCTTTCTTT. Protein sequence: CASSLWVGHQNTEAFF.